This T cell receptor beta chain was captured by sequencing in a study of OX40 agonist ivuxolimab in advanced cancers. Study background: Ivuxolimab, an agonistic anti-OX40 (CD134) antibody, was given to patients.

The method was immunoSEQ multiplex PCR; TCRdb's version includes in-frame clones alone and lacks a portion of them. The sample includes roughly 86,000 clones, 90% of them seen just once. The CDR3 consists of 13 residues. Trimming left V 3 bases short and J 5 bases short, with 10 bases between. CDR1 and CDR2 from the germline V gene are SGDLS and YYNGEE. The sample in question was CD4+ or CD8+ T cells sorted from blood, obtained in a trial of the OX40 agonist ivuxolimab. This receptor was taken from an adult with an advanced solid tumor such as melanoma, head and neck, liver or kidney cancer. The chain carries TRBV9 and TRBJ2-3; D gene ambiguous. CDR3 amino acids: CASSDIGRDTQYF. The DNA of the CDR3 is TGTGCCAGCAGCGATATTGGACGAGATACGCAGTATTTT.